Below, 18 T cell receptor beta chains from the same sample are listed, as sequenced in a study of blood T cell repertoires in COVID-19. Sequencing was performed with immunoSEQ multiplex PCR; in TCRdb, only in-frame clones are kept and a portion is missing. The sample shows roughly 150,000 clones, about 80% of them seen only once. The specimen sequenced was PBMCs or T cells enriched from blood (not recorded which). These receptors were obtained from a woman younger than 35 who had been exposed to COVID-19.

This clone was counted once. The chain combines TRBV5-1 with TRBJ2-6; D is uncertain. Trimming shortened V by 1 base and J by 0 bases, and 14 bases separated the two germline ends. Germline loops: CDR1 SGHRS, CDR2 YFSETQ. The CDR3 contains 18 residues. CDR3: CASSLSQQQYSGANVLTF. CDR3 sequence (DNA): TGCGCCAGCAGCTTGTCGCAACAGCAGTACTCTGGGGCCAACGTCCTGACTTTC.

J is TRBJ2-3 and V is TRBV27; TRBD1 matches at 10 bases. Germline CDR1 MNHEY, CDR2 SMNVEV (reference sequence). With V trimmed by 4 bases and J by 5 bases, 3 bases remained unmatched. The CDR3 extends over 14 amino acids. CDR3 coding DNA: TGTGCCAGCAGTTGGGGACAGGGGATAGATACGCAGTATTTT. Translating gives CASSWGQGIDTQYF.

This sequence joins TRBV28 and TRBJ2-1, with 9 bases lining up with TRBD1. Germline V lookup: CDR1 MDHEN, CDR2 SYDVKM. The CDR3 spans 15 residues. With V trimmed by 9 bases and J by 8 bases, 14 bases remained unmatched. The CDR3 DNA reads as TGTGCCAGTCAAGTTTCCGGGACAGGGTCTCATGAGCAGTTCTTC. This gives the protein CASQVSGTGSHEQFF. The variable domain in full, completed from reference TRBV28 and TRBJ2-1, reads DVKVTQSSRYLVKRTGEKVFLECVQDMDHENMFWYRQDPGLGLRLIYFSYDVKMKEKGDIPEGYSVSREKKERFSLILESASTNQTSMYLCASQVSGTGSHEQFFGPGTRLTVL.

V is TRBV2 and J is TRBJ2-2, with D perhaps TRBD2 (6 bases). CDR3 size: 19 residues. The germline V gene has CDR1 SNHLY and CDR2 FYNNEI. The V and J ends lost 6 bases and 0 bases respectively, with 23 bases between them. In DNA, the CDR3 is TGTGCCAGCAGGGGAACCGGGACTTTAAGTACCGCGAACACCGGGGAGCTGTTTTTT. Amino acids: CASRGTGTLSTANTGELFF.

Written as DNA, the CDR3 is TGTGCCAGCAGCTTTGCGTATGAGCAGTTCTTC. Protein: CASSFAYEQFF. This chain uses TRBV5-6 with TRBJ2-1, with D unresolved. Germline V gives CDR1 SGHDT, CDR2 YYEEEE. Trimming pared 2 bases from V and 8 bases from J, leaving 5 bases between. The CDR3 extends over 11 amino acids.

The rearrangement links TRBV7-3 to TRBJ2-1, with 7 bases fitting TRBD2. Germline assignment: CDR1 SGHTA and CDR2 FQGTGA. J lost 0 bases, V lost 2 bases, and 4 bases had no gene match. The CDR3 spans 16 residues. Here the CDR3 reads CASSLYGGSSYNEQFF. The CDR3 DNA follows: TGTGCCAGCAGCTTATATGGCGGGAGCTCCTACAATGAGCAGTTCTTC.

Only one count was recorded for this clone. V is TRBV23-1 and J is TRBJ2-7; 10 positions agree with TRBD1. TRBV23-1 is reported as an ORF; its role is uncertain. J was trimmed by 3 bases and V by 10 bases; bases with no gene match: 3. This CDR3 is built from 12 residues. The CDR3 DNA reads as TGCGCCACCCGGACAGGGGGCTACGAGCAGTACTTC. It codes for CATRTGGYEQYF.

This clone was seen only a few times. The chain recombines TRBV3-1 (or the pseudogene TRBV3-2) with TRBJ1-3; 11 bases are a match to TRBD1. The CDR3 is 15 residues long. Germline CDR1 and CDR2: LGHDT and YNNKEL (reference sequence). With 6 bases clipped from V and 4 bases from J, the junction kept 5 bases outside the gene matches. The CDR3 reads CASSPDRGRGNTIYF. In DNA, the CDR3 is TGTGCCAGCAGTCCGGACAGGGGGCGAGGAAACACCATATATTTT.

V gene TRBV6-2 or TRBV6-3 combines with J gene TRBJ2-1, with TRBD2 matching over 7 bases. The CDR3 runs 14 residues. From germline, CDR1 is MNHEY and CDR2 SVGEGT. V lost 4 bases to trimming and J lost 4 bases; unmatched junction nucleotides: 4. CDR3 nucleotide sequence: TGTGCCAGCAGTTCGAGCGGGACTTACAATGAGCAGTTCTTC. This translates into CASSSSGTYNEQFF.

V usage is TRBV15 and J usage is TRBJ1-5; perhaps TRBD1 as D (6 bases). Germline V CDR1 and CDR2: LNHNV, YYDKDF (reference sequence). The CDR3 is 15 residues long. The V and J ends lost 0 bases and 2 bases respectively, with 8 bases between them. Written as DNA, the CDR3 is TGTGCCACCAGCAGAGAGCCAGGGGGCAATCAGCCCCAGCATTTT. Protein sequence: CATSREPGGNQPQHF.

The chain employs TRBV29-1 and TRBJ1-2; 7 bases line up with TRBD1. Losses at the gene ends were 4 bases for V and 10 bases for J; bases not matched to a gene: 9. Germline V gene data show CDR1 as SQVTM and CDR2 as ANQGSEA. The CDR3 covers 12 residues. CDR3 sequence (DNA): TGCAGCGTTGGTACGACAGGGAGGATCTACACCTTC. It codes for CSVGTTGRIYTF. Full variable domain (missing parts from reference TRBV29-1 and TRBJ1-2): SAVISQKPSRDICQRGTSLTIQCQVDSQVTMMFWYRQQPGQSLTLIATANQGSEATYESGFVIDKFPISRPNLTFSTLTVSNMSPEDSSIYLCSVGTTGRIYTFGSGTRLTVV.

This chain uses TRBV7-8 with TRBJ2-5; the match to TRBD1 covers 11 bases. CDR1 is SGHVS, CDR2 FQNEAQ, per germline. J was trimmed by 2 bases and V by 5 bases; bases with no gene match: 7. The CDR3 runs to 16 residues. CDR3 amino acids: CASSPDRGRWQETQYF. The CDR3, as DNA: TGTGCCAGCAGCCCGGACAGGGGGCGCTGGCAAGAGACCCAGTACTTC.

V gene TRBV7-9 combines with J gene TRBJ2-7; 12 bases are a match to TRBD2. Losses at the gene ends were 1 base for V and 2 bases for J; bases not matched to a gene: 6. CDR1 is SEHNR and CDR2 is FQNEAQ in the germline V gene (reference sequence). The CDR3 consists of 17 residues. As DNA, the CDR3 is TGTGCCAGCAGCTTAGGGACTAGCGGGATATGGGCCTACGAGCAGTACTTC. Amino acid sequence: CASSLGTSGIWAYEQYF.

The chain couples TRBV5-1 to TRBJ2-7; a possible D gene is TRBD1 (5 bases). V gave up 0 bases and J gave up 5 bases, with 15 bases separating them. The CDR3 totals 15 residues. Per germline, CDR1 SGHRS and CDR2 YFSETQ. The CDR3 sequence is CASSLGGRAPHEQYF. In nucleotides, the CDR3 is TGCGCCAGCAGCTTGGGCGGCAGGGCCCCTCACGAGCAGTACTTC. Variable domain in full (rest from reference TRBV5-1 and TRBJ2-7): KAGVTQTPRYLIKTRGQQVTLSCSPISGHRSVSWYQQTPGQGLQFLFEYFSETQRNKGNFPGRFSGRQFSNSRSEMNVSTLELGDSALYLCASSLGGRAPHEQYFGPGTRLTVT.

The chain employs TRBV7-9 and TRBJ1-6; D is unclear. Trimming cost V 0 bases and J 14 bases, with 8 bases left between them. CDR3 length: 12 residues. Looked up from germline, CDR1 is SEHNR and CDR2 is FQNEAQ (reference sequence). CDR3 bases: TGTGCCAGCAGCTTAGCGCGTCGGTCCCTCCACTTT. Residues: CASSLARRSLHF.

V is TRBV9 and J is TRBJ2-7, with a tentative D call TRBD1 (6 bases). Between the trimmed V and J ends, which lost 2 bases and 4 bases, there was a span of 19 bases. Per the germline V gene, CDR1 is SGDLS and CDR2 is YYNGEE. This CDR3 has 16 amino acids. The CDR3 sequence is CASSVFGTSHVYEQYF. The CDR3 DNA reads TGTGCCAGCAGCGTTTTCGGGACAAGTCACGTATACGAGCAGTACTTC.

The chain carries TRBV4-2 and TRBJ1-2; 10 nucleotides match TRBD1. Germline V gene data show CDR1 as LGHNA and CDR2 as YNFKEQ. The CDR3 is made up of 14 amino acids. V dropped 4 bases and J dropped 2; count of bases not matched to a gene: 1. The chain's CDR3 is CASSPGQGNYGYTF. CDR3 nucleotide sequence: TGTGCCAGCAGCCCGGGACAGGGGAACTATGGCTACACCTTC.

The gene calls are TRBV6-2 or TRBV6-3 and TRBJ2-1; 9 bases agree with TRBD2. This CDR3 comprises 17 residues. Germline trimming cut 2 bases from V and 7 bases from J; bases unmatched to any gene: 12. The germline gives CDR1 MNHEY, CDR2 SVGEGT. Here the CDR3 reads CASSYGVGSGRRNEQFF. The CDR3 DNA sequence: TGTGCCAGCAGTTACGGGGTTGGGAGCGGGAGGAGGAATGAGCAGTTCTTC.